The clone carrying this T cell receptor (beta chain) was picked up one time. The entry originates in a study of cytomegalovirus exposure and HLA in healthy donors. PCR primers comprised 60 Vbeta and 13 Jbeta primers. Clones were sequenced by immunoSEQ multiplex PCR, and TCRdb holds only the in-frame ones, with some missing. Of 130,000 or so clones listed, 70% to 85% are singletons. Germline V gene sequence: CDR1 LGHNA, CDR2 YNFKEQ. The CDR3 contains 16 residues. Trimming at V came to 0 bases and at J to 3 bases, leaving 7 bases not matched to a gene. The material sequenced was PBMCs. The TCR originated in a man aged 18 to 30 in good health and CMV-seropositive. The V call is TRBV4-2, the J call TRBJ2-7, with TRBD2 matching 8 bases. In DNA, the CDR3 is TGTGCCAGCAGCCAAGAAACGGGGGGGTTTATCTACGAGCAGTACTTC. As protein: CASSQETGGFIYEQYF.